Listed below are T cell receptor beta chains from one sample, sequenced in a study of PD-1 blockade in classical Hodgkin lymphoma. TCRdb's copy holds only in-frame clones and misses some; the assay was immunoSEQ multiplex PCR. The sample yields about 16,000 clones, around four fifths seen once. Material: peripheral blood mononuclear cells (PBMCs). The receptors come from a human donor with classical Hodgkin lymphoma. Each CDR3 is given with its conserved first and last residue. Fields, in order: J gene, V gene, clone size, D gene, CDR3 DNA, CDR3 protein. D genes are given only for firm matches. Clone size appears in some rows only: once, few, many, or a class for an expanded clone.

>TRBJ2-5|TRBV5-6|once|NA
TGTGCCAGCAGCCAGCGGCGGTACCAAGAGACCCAGTACTTC
CASSQRRYQETQYF
>TRBJ2-2|TRBV7-9|NA|NA
TGTGCCAGCAGCCCGACGGCTCGGGACTCCCTGGGGGAGCTGTTTTTT
CASSPTARDSLGELFF
>TRBJ1-5|TRBV19|few|NA
TGTGCCAGTAGTCAAGGGACCCACTCCCATTTT
CASSQGTHSHF
>TRBJ2-2|TRBV11-3|NA|TRBD2
TGTGCCAGCAGCTTAGCGGCTAGCGGGAGCCCCGGGGAGCTGTTTTTT
CASSLAASGSPGELFF
>TRBJ1-4|TRBV6-5|NA|NA
TGTGCCAGCAGCCCCCCCCGTAGGGAAAAACTGTTTTTT
CASSPPRREKLFF
>TRBJ1-5|TRBV4-1|NA|NA
TGCGCCAGCAGCCAAGGTGTAGGGGGGGTAGGGCCCCAGCATTTT
CASSQGVGGVGPQHF
>TRBJ2-5|TRBV19|NA|TRBD2
TGTGCCAGTAAGCGGCGGGAGTCCCCCCAAGAGACCCAGTACTTC
CASKRRESPQETQYF
>TRBJ2-7|TRBV2|NA|TRBD1
TGTGCCAGCAATTTCGGCGGGACAGGGGGGGACGAGCAGTACTTC
CASNFGGTGGDEQYF
>TRBJ2-7|TRBV2|NA|TRBD2
TGTGCCTCGCGGACTAGCGGGATAATCTACGAGCAGTACTTC
CASRTSGIIYEQYF
>TRBJ1-2|TRBV5-4|NA|NA
TGTGCCAGCAGCTCCCCGTTGGGCGGCTATGGCTACACCTTC
CASSSPLGGYGYTF
>TRBJ1-2|TRBV13|NA|NA
TGTGCCAGCAGCCCAACTAACTATGGCTACACCTTC
CASSPTNYGYTF
>TRBJ1-4|TRBV19|NA|NA
TGTGCCAGTAGTAGGGGAAGAATGAATGAAAAACTGTTTTTT
CASSRGRMNEKLFF
>TRBJ2-1|TRBV11-3|NA|TRBD2
TGTGCCAGCAGCGTTACTAGCGGGAGAGTCGCAAAAACCTACAATGAGCAGTTCTTC
CASSVTSGRVAKTYNEQFF
>TRBJ2-7|TRBV5-1|NA|TRBD1
TGCGCCAGCAGCTTGGTAGGGGACAGCTCCTACGAGCAGTACTTC
CASSLVGDSSYEQYF
>TRBJ1-2|TRBV14|few|NA
TGTGCCAGCAGCCAGTGGAGCGGCTATGGCTACACCTTC
CASSQWSGYGYTF